The 2 T cell receptor beta chains listed next were all sequenced from one sample in a study of blood T cell repertoires in COVID-19. Libraries were prepared by immunoSEQ multiplex PCR; TCRdb keeps only in-frame clonotypes and omits some of them. The sample shows 120,000 to 150,000 clones, about nine tenths of them seen only once. The sample taken for sequencing was peripheral blood. These receptors all come from a human donor in a cohort sampled during active COVID-19.

CDR3 sequence reads: CSVEGAGTGSSYEQYF. The CDR3 DNA follows: TGCAGCGTTGAAGGCGCGGGGACAGGGAGCTCCTACGAGCAGTACTTC. This chain links TRBV29-1 with TRBJ2-7, with 9 bases lining up with TRBD1. The CDR3 has 16 residues. With 1 base clipped from V and 0 bases from J, the junction kept 7 bases outside the gene matches. Germline V CDR1 and CDR2: SQVTM, ANQGSEA.

This chain uses TRBV5-1 with TRBJ2-3, with 15 positions matching TRBD2. Germline CDR1 and CDR2: SGHRS and YFSETQ. The CDR3 contains 19 residues. V was clipped by 4 bases and J by 0 bases; unmatched bases: 9. Written as DNA, the CDR3 is TGCGCCAGCAGCCCGTTGGGACTAGCGGGGGGTCCTAGCACAGATACGCAGTATTTT. The encoded protein is CASSPLGLAGGPSTDTQYF.